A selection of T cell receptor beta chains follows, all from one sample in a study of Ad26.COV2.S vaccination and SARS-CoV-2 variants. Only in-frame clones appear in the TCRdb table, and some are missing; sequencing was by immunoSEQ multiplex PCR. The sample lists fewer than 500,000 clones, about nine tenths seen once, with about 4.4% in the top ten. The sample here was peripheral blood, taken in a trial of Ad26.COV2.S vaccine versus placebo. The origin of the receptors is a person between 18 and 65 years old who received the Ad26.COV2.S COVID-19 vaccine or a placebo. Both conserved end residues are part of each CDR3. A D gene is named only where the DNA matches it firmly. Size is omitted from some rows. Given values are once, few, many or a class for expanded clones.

cdr3_nt: TGTGCCAGCTCACCAAGCTCCGAAGTTTACCCCGAGCAGTACTTC; cdr3_aa: CASSPSSEVYPEQYF; clone_size: -; v_call: TRBV18; j_call: TRBJ2-7; d_call: -
cdr3_nt: TGTGCCAGCAGCTTAGTCGAGCAGTACTTC; cdr3_aa: CASSLVEQYF; clone_size: once; v_call: TRBV11-2; j_call: TRBJ2-7; d_call: -
cdr3_nt: TGTGCCACCAGCAGCCGAGCGGGGGGATACAATGAGCAGTTCTTC; cdr3_aa: CATSSRAGGYNEQFF; clone_size: -; v_call: TRBV15; j_call: TRBJ2-1; d_call: TRBD2
cdr3_nt: TGCAGCGTTGTCCGGGACTTTTACAATGAGCAGTTCTTC; cdr3_aa: CSVVRDFYNEQFF; clone_size: -; v_call: TRBV29-1; j_call: TRBJ2-1; d_call: -
cdr3_nt: TGTGCCAGCAGCCAAGGTAGGGGCTCCAATCAGCCCCAGCATTTT; cdr3_aa: CASSQGRGSNQPQHF; clone_size: few; v_call: TRBV3-1/TRBV3-2; j_call: TRBJ1-5; d_call: -
cdr3_nt: TGTGCCACCAGCAGAGGCAAGACAGGGGGCATGACCTACGAGCAGTACTTC; cdr3_aa: CATSRGKTGGMTYEQYF; clone_size: -; v_call: TRBV15; j_call: TRBJ2-7; d_call: TRBD1
cdr3_nt: TGTGCCAGCAACGACAGGGAGACATACTACGAGCAGTACTTC; cdr3_aa: CASNDRETYYEQYF; clone_size: -; v_call: TRBV6-7; j_call: TRBJ2-7; d_call: TRBD1
cdr3_nt: TGTGCCAGCAGCCAAGATGGCGGGGGCTACACCTTC; cdr3_aa: CASSQDGGGYTF; clone_size: once; v_call: TRBV3-1/TRBV3-2; j_call: TRBJ1-2; d_call: -
cdr3_nt: TGTGCCAGCAGCCGGGACGCCCAGAACTACGAGCAGTACTTC; cdr3_aa: CASSRDAQNYEQYF; clone_size: -; v_call: TRBV7-2; j_call: TRBJ2-7; d_call: -
cdr3_nt: TGTGCCAGCAGCCGCTTCGGGGATGGCTACACCTTC; cdr3_aa: CASSRFGDGYTF; clone_size: -; v_call: TRBV7-8; j_call: TRBJ1-2; d_call: -
cdr3_nt: TGTGCCAGCAGCGGGGGACTAGCGATCTCCTACGAGCAGTACTTC; cdr3_aa: CASSGGLAISYEQYF; clone_size: -; v_call: TRBV5-8; j_call: TRBJ2-7; d_call: TRBD2
cdr3_nt: TGTGCCAGCAGACTGGGACAGATGGGCACAGATACGCAGTATTTT; cdr3_aa: CASRLGQMGTDTQYF; clone_size: -; v_call: TRBV2; j_call: TRBJ2-3; d_call: TRBD1
cdr3_nt: TGTGCCATCAGTGAAGTCAAGGGTAGCACAGATACGCAGTATTTT; cdr3_aa: CAISEVKGSTDTQYF; clone_size: -; v_call: TRBV10-3; j_call: TRBJ2-3; d_call: -
cdr3_nt: TGTGCCAGCAGTTCGGGACTAGCGGGAGGCCTAGCCAAAAACATTCAGTACTTC; cdr3_aa: CASSSGLAGGLAKNIQYF; clone_size: -; v_call: TRBV6-2/TRBV6-3; j_call: TRBJ2-4; d_call: TRBD2
cdr3_nt: TGTGCCAGCAGTCCGGGTAGCTCCTACAATGAGCAGTTCTTC; cdr3_aa: CASSPGSSYNEQFF; clone_size: -; v_call: TRBV6-2/TRBV6-3; j_call: TRBJ2-1; d_call: -
cdr3_nt: TGTGCCAGCTCACCAGGTGTGGGCCCACAGGCCCCCTCGGGTGAAGCTTTCTTT; cdr3_aa: CASSPGVGPQAPSGEAFF; clone_size: -; v_call: TRBV18; j_call: TRBJ1-1; d_call: -
cdr3_nt: TGTGCCATCAGTGAAGGGAATCCTAACAATGAGCAGTTCTTC; cdr3_aa: CAISEGNPNNEQFF; clone_size: -; v_call: TRBV10-3; j_call: TRBJ2-1; d_call: -
cdr3_nt: TGTGCCAGCAGCGGACAGGGGAACACTGAAGCTTTCTTT; cdr3_aa: CASSGQGNTEAFF; clone_size: few; v_call: TRBV6-2/TRBV6-3; j_call: TRBJ1-1; d_call: TRBD1
cdr3_nt: TGTGCCAGCGGCGGGGGAGGGAGGGGTAACACTGAAGCTTTCTTT; cdr3_aa: CASGGGGRGNTEAFF; clone_size: -; v_call: TRBV6-1; j_call: TRBJ1-1; d_call: -
cdr3_nt: TGTGCCAGCAGCTGGGGACAGAACAATGAGCAGTTCTTC; cdr3_aa: CASSWGQNNEQFF; clone_size: -; v_call: TRBV7-2; j_call: TRBJ2-1; d_call: TRBD1
cdr3_nt: TGCGCCAGCAGCGTGACCGGGACTAGTGAGTACGAGCAGTACTTC; cdr3_aa: CASSVTGTSEYEQYF; clone_size: -; v_call: TRBV5-1; j_call: TRBJ2-7; d_call: TRBD2
cdr3_nt: TGTGCCAGCAGTTACTCGGGGAACCGTGGAGTCGAGCAGTACTTC; cdr3_aa: CASSYSGNRGVEQYF; clone_size: -; v_call: TRBV6-2/TRBV6-3; j_call: TRBJ2-7; d_call: -
cdr3_nt: TGTGCCAGTAGTATAGGTCAGATTCCTAGCACAGATACGCAGTATTTT; cdr3_aa: CASSIGQIPSTDTQYF; clone_size: -; v_call: TRBV19; j_call: TRBJ2-3; d_call: -
cdr3_nt: TGTGCCAGCAGCTTCTTAACAGGACCAACTAATGAAAAACTGTTTTTT; cdr3_aa: CASSFLTGPTNEKLFF; clone_size: -; v_call: TRBV5-6; j_call: TRBJ1-4; d_call: -
cdr3_nt: TGTGCCAGCAGCTCCAGCCTCGTAGTATTGGAACAGTACTTC; cdr3_aa: CASSSSLVVLEQYF; clone_size: few; v_call: TRBV13; j_call: TRBJ2-7; d_call: -
cdr3_nt: TGTGCCAGCAGTTACGTCGGTAACTATGGCTACACCTTC; cdr3_aa: CASSYVGNYGYTF; clone_size: -; v_call: TRBV6-2/TRBV6-3; j_call: TRBJ1-2; d_call: -
cdr3_nt: TGTGCCAGCAGCTCTCAGGGAGGAGAGACCCAGTACTTC; cdr3_aa: CASSSQGGETQYF; clone_size: -; v_call: TRBV5-5; j_call: TRBJ2-5; d_call: -
cdr3_nt: TGTGCCAGCAGTTACCCCACAGCACAGAACACTGAAGCTTTCTTT; cdr3_aa: CASSYPTAQNTEAFF; clone_size: -; v_call: TRBV6-6; j_call: TRBJ1-1; d_call: -
cdr3_nt: TGTGCCAGCAGCCATGGCGATACGCAGTATTTT; cdr3_aa: CASSHGDTQYF; clone_size: once; v_call: TRBV14; j_call: TRBJ2-3; d_call: -
cdr3_nt: TGTGCCATCAGTAACTCGGGGGGGACAGATACGCAGTATTTT; cdr3_aa: CAISNSGGTDTQYF; clone_size: -; v_call: TRBV10-3; j_call: TRBJ2-3; d_call: TRBD2
cdr3_nt: TGTGCCAGCAGCCCCCGGACTAGCGGGAGGAACAATGAGCAGTTCTTC; cdr3_aa: CASSPRTSGRNNEQFF; clone_size: -; v_call: TRBV11-3; j_call: TRBJ2-1; d_call: TRBD2
cdr3_nt: TGTGCCAGCAGTTACTCCGCGGGAGCCCCAGATACGCAGTATTTT; cdr3_aa: CASSYSAGAPDTQYF; clone_size: -; v_call: TRBV6-2/TRBV6-3; j_call: TRBJ2-3; d_call: TRBD2
cdr3_nt: TGCGCCAGCAGCCAAGAGACAGATGGCTACACCTTC; cdr3_aa: CASSQETDGYTF; clone_size: -; v_call: TRBV4-3; j_call: TRBJ1-2; d_call: -
cdr3_nt: TGTGCCAGCAGCGTAGAAGGCAGGAGAGAGACCCAGTACTTC; cdr3_aa: CASSVEGRRETQYF; clone_size: -; v_call: TRBV9; j_call: TRBJ2-5; d_call: -
cdr3_nt: TGTGCCAGTAGTTTATCGGGCGGCTACGAGCAGTACTTC; cdr3_aa: CASSLSGGYEQYF; clone_size: -; v_call: TRBV19; j_call: TRBJ2-7; d_call: -
cdr3_nt: TGTGCCAGCAGTTCGGGCAGGGGAATGGGTGTCACTGAAGCTTTCTTT; cdr3_aa: CASSSGRGMGVTEAFF; clone_size: -; v_call: TRBV6-2/TRBV6-3; j_call: TRBJ1-1; d_call: -
cdr3_nt: TGTGCCAGCAGCGTAGCTGGGGGGATTAGCACAGATACGCAGTATTTT; cdr3_aa: CASSVAGGISTDTQYF; clone_size: -; v_call: TRBV9; j_call: TRBJ2-3; d_call: -
cdr3_nt: TGTGCCAGTAGTTCGGGACTAGCGGGCCCCCTCTCTGGGGCCAACGTCCTGACTTTC; cdr3_aa: CASSSGLAGPLSGANVLTF; clone_size: -; v_call: TRBV19; j_call: TRBJ2-6; d_call: TRBD2
cdr3_nt: TGTGCCAGCAGTTACTCGCGTGGGAATCAGCCCCAGCATTTT; cdr3_aa: CASSYSRGNQPQHF; clone_size: -; v_call: TRBV6-6; j_call: TRBJ1-5; d_call: -
cdr3_nt: TGTGCCAGCAGCGTAGATCAGGCCGGAAGCACAGATACGCAGTATTTT; cdr3_aa: CASSVDQAGSTDTQYF; clone_size: -; v_call: TRBV9; j_call: TRBJ2-3; d_call: -
cdr3_nt: TGTGCCAGCACCCAGGGGGCCTCTGGGGCTTTCTTT; cdr3_aa: CASTQGASGAFF; clone_size: once; v_call: TRBV12-3/TRBV12-4; j_call: TRBJ1-1; d_call: TRBD1
cdr3_nt: TGTGCCACCAGCAGAGATCTGGCTAGCGGGAGGGCAGATACGCAGTATTTT; cdr3_aa: CATSRDLASGRADTQYF; clone_size: -; v_call: TRBV15; j_call: TRBJ2-3; d_call: TRBD2
cdr3_nt: TGTGCCAGCAGTTTAATGGCGGGAGCGTGGAATGAGCAGTTCTTC; cdr3_aa: CASSLMAGAWNEQFF; clone_size: -; v_call: TRBV27; j_call: TRBJ2-1; d_call: TRBD2
cdr3_nt: TGTGCCAGCAGCTTAGGCCTAGGGAATAGCAATCAGCCCCAGCATTTT; cdr3_aa: CASSLGLGNSNQPQHF; clone_size: -; v_call: TRBV13; j_call: TRBJ1-5; d_call: -
cdr3_nt: TGTGCCAGCAGCCAAGAGGACAGGGGGAAGTACAATGAGCAGTTCTTC; cdr3_aa: CASSQEDRGKYNEQFF; clone_size: -; v_call: TRBV4-2; j_call: TRBJ2-1; d_call: TRBD1